The entry that follows covers one T cell receptor (beta chain) sequence. This sample was included in a study of blood T cell repertoires in COVID-19. Assay used: immunoSEQ multiplex PCR; TCRdb lists only in-frame clones, some missing. The sample lists roughly 240,000 clones, about 84% occurring once. This CDR3 contains 15 residues. V gave up 0 bases and J gave up 2 bases, with 10 bases separating them. Germline V CDR1 and CDR2: SGHRS, YFSETQ. The sample consisted of peripheral blood. The TCR sequence derives from a woman aged 80 or over with COVID-19, enrolled during active disease. This chain links TRBV5-1 with TRBJ2-3; D gene uncertain. This CDR3 reads CASSLGGLDTDTQYF. CDR3 in DNA: TGCGCCAGCAGCTTGGGCGGATTGGACACAGATACGCAGTATTTT.